Following are 22 T cell receptor beta chains from one sample sequenced in a study of OX40 agonist ivuxolimab in advanced cancers. Preparation of the library involved the immunoSEQ multiplex PCR assay. As stored in TCRdb, this immuneACCESS dataset retains in-frame rearrangements with V and J assigned. A fraction of the clones does not appear; measured against another copy, unresolved V genes explain less than half of the discrepancy, and the remainder lacks a known reason. Counted in this sample were some 72,000 clones; less than 95% of them appeared once. The ten biggest clones cover approximately 11% of the sample. The specimen was CD4+ or CD8+ T cells sorted from blood, collected in a trial of the OX40 agonist ivuxolimab. These receptors all stem from an adult with an advanced solid tumor such as melanoma, head and neck, liver or kidney cancer.

J is TRBJ2-7 and V is TRBV2; D is possibly TRBD1 (5 bases). Between the trimmed V and J ends, which lost 0 bases and 3 bases, there was a span of 12 bases. This CDR3 is 15 amino acids long. Germline V lookup: CDR1 SNHLY, CDR2 FYNNEI. CDR3 bases: TGTGCCAGCAGTGAAGCCCAACCAGGGCTCTACGAGCAGTACTTC. Translating gives CASSEAQPGLYEQYF.

This sequence joins TRBV6-6 and TRBJ2-7, with D possibly matching TRBD2 (6 bases). The germline gives CDR1 MNHNY, CDR2 SVGAGI (reference sequence). Trimming took off 8 bases at V and 6 bases at J, with 14 bases between the two ends. The CDR3 loop spans 12 amino acids. The CDR3 protein is CASWDLTSEQYF. In DNA, the CDR3 is TGTGCCAGCTGGGACTTAACGAGCGAGCAGTACTTC.

The chain combines TRBV6-6 with TRBJ1-5; D gene unclear. The germline gives CDR1 MNHNY, CDR2 SVGAGI (reference sequence). The CDR3 loop spans 12 amino acids. V lost 7 bases and J lost 3, with 7 bases in between. As DNA, the CDR3 is TGTGCCAGCACGGCAGACAATCAGCCCCAGCATTTT. It yields the protein CASTADNQPQHF.

The chain carries TRBV7-9 and TRBJ1-1; unclear D gene. V lost 8 bases and J 3 bases, leaving 4 bases between the germline ends. CDR1 is SEHNR and CDR2 is FQNEAQ in the germline V gene (reference sequence). The CDR3 runs 10 residues. The CDR3 loop reads CASRHTEAFF. In DNA, the CDR3 is TGTGCCAGCCGACACACTGAAGCTTTCTTT.

This sequence joins TRBV19 and TRBJ2-7; 8 nucleotides align to TRBD1. The junction had 4 bases not matched to a gene; V was cut back by 0 bases and J by 3 bases. Germline V gene lookup returns CDR1 LNHDA and CDR2 SQIVND (reference sequence). The CDR3 consists of 15 residues. CDR3 sequence (DNA): TGTGCCAGTAGTATAGATCAGGGGGCGATCTACGAGCAGTACTTC. As protein: CASSIDQGAIYEQYF.

The chain couples TRBV25-1 to TRBJ1-2; the match to TRBD1 covers 11 bases. The germline CDR1 and CDR2 sequences are MGHDK and SYGVNS. V lost 4 bases to trimming and J lost 9 bases; unmatched junction nucleotides: 19. CDR3 length: 18 amino acids. Here the CDR3 DNA reads TGTGCCAGCAGTGCCCGGGTGCCGCCGGGACAGGGGGGATATAGCTACACCTTC. This gives the protein CASSARVPPGQGGYSYTF.

The V call is TRBV18, the J call TRBJ1-3; D unclear. The V gene lost 5 bases and the J gene lost 4 bases, with 15 bases spanning the gap. Per the germline V gene, CDR1 is KGHSH and CDR2 is LQKENI. There are 15 residues in the CDR3. In nucleotides, the CDR3 is TGTGCCAGCTCAGCCGGCCTGGGTTGGGGAAACACCATATATTTT. This encodes CASSAGLGWGNTIYF.

The V call is TRBV9, the J call TRBJ2-3; TRBD1 agrees at 9 bases. This CDR3 is built from 20 residues. The ends lost 2 bases at V and 1 base at J; junction bases unmatched: 17. Per the germline V gene, CDR1 is SGDLS and CDR2 is YYNGEE. CDR3 sequence: CASSVPESPTTGGGTDTQYF. The CDR3 coding sequence is TGTGCCAGCAGCGTCCCCGAATCCCCTACGACAGGGGGTGGCACAGATACGCAGTATTTT.

The chain employs TRBV13 and TRBJ2-7; D is perhaps TRBD1 or TRBD2 (5 bases each). There are 14 residues in the CDR3. V lost 5 bases, J lost 5 bases, and 16 bases lay in between. The germline gives CDR1 PRHDT, CDR2 FYEKMQ (reference sequence). The CDR3 spells CASSRDARWDEQYF. The CDR3 coding sequence is TGTGCCAGCAGCCGGGACGCGCGTTGGGACGAGCAGTACTTC.

The chain joins TRBV7-9 to TRBJ1-1; a possible D gene is TRBD1 (5 bases). V was shortened by 1 base and J by 8 bases, with 8 bases between the two germline ends. The CDR3 length is 12 residues. Germline CDR1 reads SEHNR; CDR2 reads FQNEAQ (reference sequence). This chain's CDR3 is CASSLGGEEAFF. The CDR3 coding sequence is TGTGCCAGCAGCTTAGGGGGGGAAGAAGCTTTCTTT.

The genes are TRBV10-1 and TRBJ2-3, with 8 bases matching TRBD1. Germline assignment: CDR1 WNHNN and CDR2 SYGVQD (reference sequence). This CDR3 region has 14 residues. The V gene end was trimmed by 8 bases and the J gene end by 1 base; junction bases not matched to a gene: 5. CDR3 DNA: TGCGCCAGCCAGGGGGCAGGGGGCACAGATACGCAGTATTTT. This gives the protein CASQGAGGTDTQYF.

This clone was observed a handful of times. This chain uses TRBV7-3 with TRBJ2-7; the match to TRBD2 covers 8 bases. CDR3 size: 13 residues. J gave up 0 bases and V 8 bases, and 3 bases lay outside the gene matches. Germline CDR1 is SGHTA and CDR2 is FQGTGA. The CDR3 nucleotides are TGTGCCAGCGATAGCGGGGCCTCCTACGAGCAGTACTTC. Amino acids: CASDSGASYEQYF.

This chain joins TRBV10-3 and TRBJ2-3; no clear D. V shed 6 bases and J shed 2 bases, with 9 bases lying between them. This CDR3 contains 13 residues. The germline gives CDR1 ENHRY, CDR2 SYGVKD. CDR3 sequence: CAISQPPTDTQYF. The CDR3 coding sequence is TGTGCCATCAGCCAACCACCCACAGATACGCAGTATTTT.

The chain carries TRBV4-1 and TRBJ1-2; no clear D gene. This CDR3 is 16 amino acids long. Per the germline V gene, CDR1 is MGHRA and CDR2 is YSYEKL. Trimming shortened V by 0 bases and J by 6 bases, and 17 bases separated the two germline ends. The CDR3 bases are TGCGCCAGCAGCCAAGAACCCCAAGGGTATGTTGATGGCTACACCTTC. Residues: CASSQEPQGYVDGYTF.

As regards this clone: The junction shows a germline mismatch at one end, possibly a read error. V gene TRBV7-7 combines with J gene TRBJ1-2; D is undetermined. CDR1 is SSHAT and CDR2 is FNYEAQ in the germline V gene (reference sequence). The CDR3 is 11 amino acids. The CDR3 DNA follows: TGTGCTAGCAGCTTGGGCTCGGGCTACACCTTC. The encoded protein is CASSLGSGYTF.

The chain joins TRBV19 to TRBJ2-3; the D gene is possibly TRBD2 (6 bases). The CDR3 is 17 residues long. V lost 7 bases, J lost 2 bases, and 22 bases lay in between. Germline CDR1 LNHDA, CDR2 SQIVND (reference sequence). As DNA, the CDR3 is TGTGCCAGTACCATCCGCCTATATGGGGGGACCACAGATACGCAGTATTTT. It is translated as CASTIRLYGGTTDTQYF.

The chain is built from TRBV9 and TRBJ1-5, with 7 positions matching TRBD1. J gave up 3 bases and V 4 bases, and 7 bases lay outside the gene matches. The V gene's germline CDR1 is SGDLS and CDR2 YYNGEE. The CDR3 consists of 15 residues. CDR3 region: CASSSGGSHNQPQHF. As DNA, the CDR3 is TGTGCCAGCAGCTCAGGGGGGAGTCACAATCAGCCCCAGCATTTT.

This chain uses TRBV12-5 with TRBJ1-5; no firm D call. Germline-derived CDR1 and CDR2 are LGHNT and FRNRAP. Trimming shortened V by 7 bases and J by 4 bases, and 8 bases separated the two germline ends. This CDR3 comprises 12 residues. The CDR3 sequence: CASAISNQPQHF. Written as DNA, the CDR3 is TGTGCTAGTGCCATATCAAATCAGCCCCAGCATTTT.

This chain links TRBV5-1 with TRBJ1-2; 10 nucleotides agree with TRBD1. The CDR3 runs 17 residues. V trimming: 0 bases; J trimming: 4 bases; junction bases outside the gene matches: 9. The germline gives CDR1 SGHRS, CDR2 YFSETQ. The CDR3 protein is CASSLDRQGALVYGYTF. The CDR3, as DNA: TGCGCCAGCAGCTTGGACCGACAGGGGGCGCTGGTCTATGGCTACACCTTC.

The J gene is TRBJ2-2, the V gene TRBV6-6; D ambiguous. With 1 base removed from V and 2 bases from J, the gap between germline ends came to 8 bases. CDR1 is MNHNY and CDR2 is SVGAGI in the germline V gene (reference sequence). This CDR3 has 15 amino acids. CDR3 sequence (DNA): TGTGCCAGCAGTTACTTACAGCCAAACACCGGGGAGCTGTTTTTT. Its protein product is CASSYLQPNTGELFF.

The genes are TRBV7-2 and TRBJ2-5, with TRBD1 matching 12 bases. The CDR3 covers 16 residues. V lost 1 base and J lost 3; bases outside the gene matches: 3. The germline CDR1 and CDR2 sequences are SGHTA and FQGNSA. DNA of the CDR3: TGTGCCAGCAGCTTAGGGGGACAGGGGGCTAAAGAGACCCAGTACTTC. This sequence encodes CASSLGGQGAKETQYF.

This sequence joins TRBV19 and TRBJ2-7; D is unresolved. Trimming took off 3 bases at V and 4 bases at J, with 4 bases between the two ends. This CDR3 has 11 amino acids. Germline CDR1 and CDR2: LNHDA and SQIVND (reference sequence). Here the CDR3 reads CASSMGYEQYF. The CDR3 DNA sequence: TGTGCCAGTAGTATGGGTTACGAGCAGTACTTC.